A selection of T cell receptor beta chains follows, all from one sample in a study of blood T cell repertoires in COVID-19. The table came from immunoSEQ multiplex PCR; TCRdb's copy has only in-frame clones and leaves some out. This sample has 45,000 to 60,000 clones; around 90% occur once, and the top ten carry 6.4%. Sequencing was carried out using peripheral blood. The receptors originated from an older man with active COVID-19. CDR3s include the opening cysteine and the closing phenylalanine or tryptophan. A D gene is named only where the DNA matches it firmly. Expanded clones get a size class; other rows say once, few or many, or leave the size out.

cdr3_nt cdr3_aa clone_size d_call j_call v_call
TGTGCCAGCAGCCAAGGAGGGGGCGAGCAGTACTTC CASSQGGGEQYF . . TRBJ2-7 TRBV3-1/TRBV3-2
TGTGCCAGCAGCTACGAACAGGGCTACGAGCAGTACTTC CASSYEQGYEQYF . . TRBJ2-7 TRBV11-3
TGTGCCAGCAAACAGAGACCATGGGAGCAGCCCCAGCATTTT CASKQRPWEQPQHF few . TRBJ1-5 TRBV27
TGTGCCAGTAGTATAACAGGGTCGGCCTACGAGCAGTACTTC CASSITGSAYEQYF . . TRBJ2-7 TRBV19
TGCGCCAGCAGTGAGGTCAGGGGTACTTCAGATACGCAGTATTTT CASSEVRGTSDTQYF . . TRBJ2-3 TRBV10-1
TGCGCCAGCAGCTTGACGGGGACTACCCTTGGGCAGTACTTC CASSLTGTTLGQYF . TRBD2 TRBJ2-7 TRBV5-1
TGTGCCAGCACCCAGGGGACCGGGGAGCTGTTTTTT CASTQGTGELFF . . TRBJ2-2 TRBV6-6
TGTGCCTGGAGTGTCGGGCAGGGGGATTCCAATGAGCAGTTCTTC CAWSVGQGDSNEQFF . TRBD1 TRBJ2-1 TRBV30
TGTGCCAGTAGTCACGGGACAGGGGCCCCCTACGAGCAGTACTTC CASSHGTGAPYEQYF . TRBD1 TRBJ2-7 TRBV19
TGTGCCACCAGTGAGGGCACAGACTATGGCTACACCTTC CATSEGTDYGYTF . . TRBJ1-2 TRBV24-1
TGTGCCAGCAGCCGGACGGGGTTTAGCACAGATACGCAGTATTTT CASSRTGFSTDTQYF . . TRBJ2-3 TRBV5-5
TGTGCCAGCAGACTTACTAGCGAGCAGGCCTACGAGCAGTACTTC CASRLTSEQAYEQYF once TRBD2 TRBJ2-7 TRBV7-2
TGCGCCAGCAGCTTGGACAGAACGGGGGGGCCGCTCTTC CASSLDRTGGPLF . TRBD2 TRBJ2-1 TRBV5-1
TGTGCCAGCAGCACTAGCGGGGTAGTAGATACGCAGTATTTT CASSTSGVVDTQYF . TRBD2 TRBJ2-3 TRBV2
TGTGCCAGCAGCTTGAACAGGAAAGAGACCCAGTACTTC CASSLNRKETQYF . . TRBJ2-5 TRBV7-2
TGTGCCAGCAAACGACAGGGCACCGGGGAGCTGTTTTTT CASKRQGTGELFF . TRBD1 TRBJ2-2 TRBV12-3/TRBV12-4
TGCGCCAGCAGCAACCCGGGACTAGCGGTCGGAACCACAGATACGCAGTATTTT CASSNPGLAVGTTDTQYF once TRBD2 TRBJ2-3 TRBV5-1
TGTGCCAGCAGTTGGGGCCCCGAGCAGTACTTC CASSWGPEQYF . . TRBJ2-7 TRBV6-5
TGTGCCAGCAGCGGACCACAGGGTAACGAGCAGTACTTC CASSGPQGNEQYF . . TRBJ2-7 TRBV9
TGCAGCGTCAAGGACAGGGACGAAGCTTTCTTT CSVKDRDEAFF . TRBD1 TRBJ1-1 TRBV29-1
TGCGCCAGCAGCTTGGCGGGGACTAATGAAAAACTGTTTTTT CASSLAGTNEKLFF . . TRBJ1-4 TRBV5-1
TGTGCCAGCAGCTTGAGCGATCAGCCCCAGCATTTT CASSLSDQPQHF . . TRBJ1-5 TRBV5-6
TGTGCCACAAGGATTGACAGGAGTTCCTACGAGCAGTACTTC CATRIDRSSYEQYF few . TRBJ2-7 TRBV2
TGTGCCAGCAGTTCTCCTGACAGACCTAACTATGGCTACACCTTC CASSSPDRPNYGYTF . . TRBJ1-2 TRBV6-6
TGTGCCAGCAGCTTTTCCGGGGGAGTGGATACGCAGTATTTT CASSFSGGVDTQYF . . TRBJ2-3 TRBV11-3
TGTGCCAGCAGGGGGCTCAGGGCAAGCTACACCTTC CASRGLRASYTF . . TRBJ1-2 TRBV7-9
TGTGCCAGCAGCTTATTCAGGGGGTCTGGGGATACGCAGTATTTT CASSLFRGSGDTQYF . TRBD1 TRBJ2-3 TRBV7-2
TGTGCCAGCAGCCCGGACTCTCGCGAGCAGTACTTC CASSPDSREQYF . . TRBJ2-7 TRBV11-1
TGCGCCAGCAGCTTGGGTATAGACACAAGCAATCAGCCCCAGCATTTT CASSLGIDTSNQPQHF once . TRBJ1-5 TRBV5-1
TGTGCCAGCAGCATTAGCGGGGGGGCCAATGAGCAGTTCTTC CASSISGGANEQFF . TRBD2 TRBJ2-1 TRBV7-9
TGTGCCAGCAGCTTCCCCGGGACAGGGACCTACGAGCAGTACTTC CASSFPGTGTYEQYF . TRBD1 TRBJ2-7 TRBV11-2
TGTGCCAGCAGCGTAGGGTCAGTTGCTAATGAAAAACTGTTTTTT CASSVGSVANEKLFF . . TRBJ1-4 TRBV9
TGTGCCAGCAGCTTAAATTACAGGGGTGGGGGACAGCCTGACACCGGGGAGCTGTTTTTT CASSLNYRGGGQPDTGELFF . TRBD1 TRBJ2-2 TRBV7-3
TGCGCCAGCTCGACCGGGACTACCATGGCCAAAAACATTCAGTACTTC CASSTGTTMAKNIQYF . TRBD2 TRBJ2-4 TRBV10-1
TGTGCCAGCAGCGTAACAGCCATGAACACTGAAGCTTTCTTT CASSVTAMNTEAFF . . TRBJ1-1 TRBV9
TGTGCCAGCAGTGAACTGTCGTATGGCCACGAGCAGTACTTC CASSELSYGHEQYF . . TRBJ2-7 TRBV2
TGCGCCAGCAGCTTGGCGGGGGGCGAAAACATTCAGTACTTC CASSLAGGENIQYF . . TRBJ2-4 TRBV5-1
TGTGCCAGCAGTAGACAGGGGGCCGAGGCAGATACGCAGTATTTT CASSRQGAEADTQYF . TRBD1 TRBJ2-3 TRBV6-4
TGTGCCAGCGCTGAATCGGGACGGAGGGGCGAGCAGTACTTC CASAESGRRGEQYF few . TRBJ2-7 TRBV6-6
TGTGCCAGCAGCCAAGATGAGGGTAGCGCCGGGGAGCTGTTTTTT CASSQDEGSAGELFF few . TRBJ2-2 TRBV4-2
TGTGCCTGGGGTCCGGACAGGGGTTTGAATTCACCCCTCCACTTT CAWGPDRGLNSPLHF . TRBD1 TRBJ1-6 TRBV30
TGTGCCAGCAGCTTAGAAGCAGGGTTAATTGGGGCCAACGTCCTGACTTTC CASSLEAGLIGANVLTF once . TRBJ2-6 TRBV11-2
TGCGCCAGCAGCCAAGGATCCTTAGGGAAGGGAGTGGACGAGCAGTACTTC CASSQGSLGKGVDEQYF . . TRBJ2-7 TRBV4-3
TGTGCCAGCAGCGTGGGGACAGGGGCCTACCAAGAGACCCAGTACTTC CASSVGTGAYQETQYF . TRBD1 TRBJ2-5 TRBV9